These 11 T cell receptor beta chains came from one sample sequenced in a study of PD-1 blockade in classical Hodgkin lymphoma (TCRdb year 2020). Library preparation was by the immunoSEQ multiplex PCR assay. TCRdb limited this immuneACCESS table to in-frame rearrangements with V and J called. A share of clones is missing; checked studies link under half to unresolved V genes, and the rest is unexplained. The sample table lists 57,000 or so clones, 70% to 90% of them with a count of one. Of the sample, under 15% is held by the ten largest clones. The time point label here, explained by the study, means: cycle 1 day 1 (C1D1), immediately before nivolumab initiation. All trial patients had relapsed after autologous stem cell transplantation, with cohorts A, B and C differing in prior brentuximab vedotin exposure. The sequences come from peripheral blood mononuclear cells (PBMCs), collected at baseline. Receptors originate from a human donor with classical Hodgkin lymphoma.

This clone appeared a single time. The chain joins TRBV10-1 to TRBJ2-1; tentatively, D is TRBD2 (5 bases). The ends were cut back, 1 base at V and 10 bases at J, with 14 bases in the middle. Germline CDR1 reads WNHNN; CDR2 reads SYGVQD (reference sequence). This CDR3 contains 14 residues. The CDR3 DNA reads TGCGCCAGCAGTGAGTTCCCCAGTGCTAGCGAGCAGTTCTTC. Protein sequence: CASSEFPSASEQFF.

V gene TRBV4-1 combines with J gene TRBJ1-4, with D maybe TRBD1 (6 bases). The CDR3 is made up of 15 amino acids. CDR1 MGHRA and CDR2 YSYEKL come from the germline V gene. V was shortened by 5 bases and J by 8 bases, with 18 bases between the two germline ends. The CDR3 DNA reads TGCGCCAGCAGCAAAGGTGGGGGGGCCGTCGAAAAACTGTTTTTT. Its translation is CASSKGGGAVEKLFF.

J is TRBJ2-3 and V is TRBV5-1, with TRBD1 as a possible D gene (5 bases). The CDR3 length is 15 residues. The V end lost 2 bases, the J end lost 4 bases, and 14 bases lay between the germline ends. The germline V gene encodes CDR1 SGHRS and CDR2 YFSETQ. The CDR3 region has the DNA TGCGCCAGCAGCTTCGGACACCGCCAGCCAGATACGCAGTATTTT. It yields the protein CASSFGHRQPDTQYF.

CDR3: CASKRGGALGEQFF. The CDR3 DNA reads as TGTGCCAGCAAAAGGGGGGGGGCGCTAGGTGAGCAGTTCTTC. The chain uses TRBV6-5 and TRBJ2-1; TRBD2 might be the D (7 bases). The CDR3 totals 14 residues. The germline V and J ends were trimmed by 7 bases and 9 bases, with 19 bases remaining between them. Looked up from germline, CDR1 is MNHEY and CDR2 is SVGAGI.

V gene TRBV10-2 combines with J gene TRBJ2-7, with D perhaps matching TRBD2 (6 bases). The CDR3 contains 14 residues. V lost 8 bases and J lost 2, with 16 bases in between. The germline V gene encodes CDR1 WSHSY and CDR2 SAAADI. In DNA form, the CDR3 reads TGCGCCAGCGCTCCTCCGGGACTGACCTACGAGCAGTACTTC. This sequence encodes CASAPPGLTYEQYF.

The table lists this clone with many counts. CDR3 in DNA: TGTGCCAGCAGTTTAAGTGGGACAGAACTATACGTGAACACTGAAGCTTTCTTT. This gives the protein CASSLSGTELYVNTEAFF. This chain uses TRBV27 with TRBJ1-1; 7 bases are shared with TRBD1. V shed 2 bases and J 0 bases; nucleotides not matched to a gene: 12. This CDR3 has 18 residues. Per the germline V gene, CDR1 is MNHEY and CDR2 is SMNVEV (reference sequence).

The chain links TRBV5-6 to TRBJ2-7; unclear D gene. This CDR3 contains 15 residues. From germline, CDR1 is SGHDT and CDR2 YYEEEE. With 3 bases removed from V and 2 bases from J, the gap between germline ends came to 15 bases. The CDR3 coding sequence is TGTGCCAGCAGCTGGTGGGCCCGGTTGCCCTACGAGCAGTACTTC. Translation: CASSWWARLPYEQYF.

This chain joins TRBV6-5 and TRBJ1-3; D may be TRBD1 (6 bases). Trimming pared 6 bases from V and 2 bases from J, leaving 14 bases between. CDR1 MNHEY and CDR2 SVGAGI come from the germline V gene. This CDR3 is built from 15 residues. The CDR3 DNA reads as TGTGCCAGCAGCCGTACAGGGAACCCTGGAAACACCATATATTTT. Amino acid sequence: CASSRTGNPGNTIYF.

This chain connects TRBV18 to TRBJ1-3; unclear D gene. V lost 2 bases and J lost 0, with 5 bases in between. The CDR3 has 14 residues. Germline CDR1 KGHSH, CDR2 LQKENI. DNA for the CDR3: TGTGCCAGCTCACCATATGACTCTGGAAACACCATATATTTT. This gives the protein CASSPYDSGNTIYF.

The genes are TRBV4-3 and TRBJ1-4; tentatively, D is TRBD1 (5 bases). V was cut by 0 bases and J by 5 bases, with 10 bases left in between. The CDR3 length is 15 residues. CDR1 and CDR2 (germline): LGHNA, YSLEER. In nucleotides, the CDR3 is TGCGCCAGCAGCCAAGACGGGGACGTAAATGAAAAACTGTTTTTT. Translating it yields CASSQDGDVNEKLFF.

V usage is TRBV7-2 and J usage is TRBJ1-5; D is unclear. The ends were cut back, 5 bases at V and 9 bases at J, with 20 bases in the middle. The CDR3 runs 15 residues. Germline CDR1 SGHTA, CDR2 FQGNSA. CDR3 residues: CASSNGLARVGPQHF. CDR3 DNA: TGTGCCAGCAGCAATGGTCTGGCTAGAGTAGGGCCCCAGCATTTT.